This TCR beta chain derives from a study of tumor-infiltrating lymphocytes in primary liver carcinoma (dated by TCRdb to between 2016 and 2019). Concerning the study at large: Of the five patients, three men and two women aged 30 to 69 years, four had hepatocellular carcinoma and one had combined HCC and intrahepatic cholangiocarcinoma. Roughly 3.65 to 7.13 million productive TCRbeta reads were obtained per sample, and no significant difference in read depth was found between tissue types. A total of about 35 specimens from 5 patients, comprising 25 or so tumor regions, 5 adjacent noncancerous liver tissues and 5 peripheral blood samples, were covered by TCRbeta repertoire sequencing. The five patients had tumors of stage T1-T3 N0M0, with maximum diameters ranging from about 4 to 11 cm. Across five regions of each liver tumor, along with adjacent normal tissue and blood, the study brought together TCRbeta repertoire sequencing, expression microarrays and whole-exome sequencing. The roughly 27 tumor region samples were profiled with Agilent mRNA microarrays so that TCRbeta repertoire diversity could be related to the local molecular phenotype. Reproducibility between technical replicate repertoires was high, with correlation coefficients above 0.95 and mean shared-clone rates approximately 0.9.

Including the terminal cysteine and phenylalanine, the CDR3 comprises 16 residues. The read is trimmed to its CDR3 DNA, 48 bases read in frame from base 1. CDR1 and CDR2 are read off the germline V gene as MNHNS and SASEGT. General conclusions and limits of the study: The study included only five or six patients, and the authors note findings should be validated in a larger study. Bulk unsorted samples precluded comparing CD4+ and CD8+ T cell repertoires. The top 250 clones made up a significantly larger repertoire fraction in tumors than in blood (p = 0.039). Only the TCR beta chain was sequenced, so true repertoire diversity is likely underestimated because unpaired alpha chains were not captured. Only roughly 7-25% of top clones appeared in all five regions of a tumor, which suggests that tumor-infiltrating T cells are spatially heterogeneous. Repertoire overlap was higher between tumor regions (mean about 35%) than tumor-adjacent (approximately 17%) or tumor-blood (14%) pairs, consistent with antigen-driven expansion.

Without any cell sorting, total RNA and DNA were co-extracted from approximately 22-30 mg of bulk tissue using the AllPrep DNA/RNA mini kit. Between late 2015 and 2016, a handful of patients in China with histopathologically diagnosed primary liver carcinoma had surgical resection. Patients had chronic HBV infection and were treatment-naive at sampling. Each tumor was sampled at five spatially separated regions: the tumor centre plus the superior, inferior, left-lateral and right-lateral poles. Histological examination found more than 75% viable tumor cells in every tumor sample. Fresh tumor and adjacent tissue pieces were bisected, with one half stored in RNAlater at -80 degrees C and the other half sent for histology. Turning to this clonotype: Its antigen has not been determined. One end of the junction does not line up with germline, which may come from a read error.

Using a constant-region primer and ProtoScript II reverse transcriptase, TCRbeta-specific cDNA was reverse-transcribed from roughly 460 ng total RNA. TCRbeta libraries were built with three nested multiplex PCR rounds, a slightly modified ARM-PCR procedure. The first two PCR rounds used multiplex TRBV1-TRBV30 forward primers with a Cbeta reverse primer, each for approximately 11 cycles. A final 25-cycle PCR with Deep VentR polymerase added sample barcodes and Illumina adapters. Before sequencing, amplicons between 200 and 500 bp were purified from gel using a QIAquick gel extraction kit. An Illumina HiSeq 2500 was used to sequence the TCRbeta amplicons with 250-bp paired-end reads. The original pipeline was this. Trimmomatic v0.33 was used to quality-trim the reads, and FLASH v1.2.11 was used to merge paired reads so that full CDR3 sequences could be recovered. V, D and J germline segments were assigned to the rearranged TCRbeta sequences by MiGEC v1.2.1b. Clonotype statistics, along with Shannon-Wiener diversity indices, were calculated using VDJtools v1.0.0. To reduce sampling bias, subsequent analyses other than the diversity analysis used only the 250 most abundant clonotypes in each sample. In-frame beta chains were kept once TCRdb had trimmed the public reads at Q25 with fastp and called clones with MiXCR. Merged by CDR3 protein, the rows form single entries marked with the most common genes and DNA. TCRdb's processing, not the study's, gives the V and J calls here. The sample yields fewer than 200,000 distinct CDR3 sequences; about 85% were counted once. Clones ranked in the top ten supply 15% to 20% of the sample.

The rearrangement combines TRBV6-1 with TRBJ1-4; the D gene lacks a confident call. This sequence was found in a man aged 35 to 55 with primary liver carcinoma and hepatitis B virus infection. Source material: tumor tissue from primary liver carcinoma. The DNA sequence follows: TGTGCCAGCACTGAATTAGTCAGACCAACTAATGTAAAACTGTTTTTT. Translated, it gives CASTELVRPTNVKLFF.